This T cell receptor (beta chain) was sequenced during a study of shared clonotypes between healthy human individuals. At the level of the study: Donors were two women and a few men aged 18 to 49. Each donor had three CD4 naive, three CD4 memory, two CD8 naive and one CD8 memory plate.

Every subset had its genomic DNA shared out evenly among several immunoSEQ plates. Sequencing was performed with immunoSEQ multiplex PCR; in TCRdb, only in-frame clones are kept and a portion is missing. The repertoire holds some 2.1 million clones, with roughly 93% as singletons. Naive CD8 isolation took CD45RO-negative cells positively selected for CCR7 and excluded terminally differentiated effector memory CD45RA+ cells. Sequenced: naive CD8+ T cells from PBMCs. The receptor was isolated from a man younger than 35 in good health. Some clones in this sample may be carry-over from other donors' samples.

CDR3 sequence reads: CASRPSPRGGEKLFF. The CDR3 bases are TGCGCCAGCAGACCCTCCCCCAGGGGAGGTGAAAAACTGTTTTTT. The gene calls are TRBV4-1 and TRBJ1-4, with TRBD1 as a possible D gene (6 bases). Germline CDR1 reads MGHRA; CDR2 reads YSYEKL. Trimming cost V 6 bases and J 7 bases, with 18 bases left between them. The CDR3 is 15 amino acids.